This T cell receptor beta chain was obtained from a study of beta chain features in type 1 diabetes. Regarding the study as a whole: Compared to healthy donors, patients appeared to have naive, central memory and Treg TCRB repertoires that were more alike. When Type 1 diabetes patients were examined, their TCRB CDR3s proved moderately but significantly shorter in all four CD4+ subsets. A potential PCR bias toward shorter templates would be equal in patient and control samples. VDJ junctions sequenced from type 1 diabetes patients showed fewer insertions and more deletions.

Trimming left V 0 bases short and J 6 bases short, with 15 bases between. The CDR3 has 15 residues. Germline V gives CDR1 SGDLS, CDR2 YYNGEE. This clone was counted only a few times. The antigen remains undetermined. Expressed TCRB transcripts were sequenced, since all the RNA that had been isolated was reverse transcribed. Generated by immunoSEQ multiplex PCR, the TCRdb table keeps only in-frame clones and is missing some. Of some 350,000 clones in the sample, roughly 13% are singletons; the top ten hold around 0.016%. This rearrangement joins TRBV9 to TRBJ1-2; tentative D call: TRBD1 (5 bases). This receptor was obtained from a woman in her late teens or twenties with type 1 diabetes. Sequenced material: naive CD4+ T cells from blood. CDR3 DNA: TGTGCCAGCAGCGTAGGGGGTCGGGGGTCGAATGGCTACACCTTC. As protein: CASSVGGRGSNGYTF.